Listed below are T cell receptor beta chains from one sample, sequenced in a study of OX40 agonist ivuxolimab in advanced cancers. Sequenced by immunoSEQ multiplex PCR; TCRdb stores in-frame clones only, minus some. The data show roughly 23,000 clones, around four fifths seen once. This sample comprised CD4+ or CD8+ T cells sorted from blood, obtained in a trial of the OX40 agonist ivuxolimab. Receptors were obtained from an adult with an advanced solid tumor such as melanoma, head and neck, liver or kidney cancer. The CDR3 runs from the conserved cysteine through the conserved F or W. The D gene is left open where the match is weak. Clone size is shown for a subset of rows, as once, few, many or a class of expanded clone.

abundance	v_gene	d_gene	j_gene	CDR3nt	CDR3aa
-	TRBV27	-	TRBJ1-1	TGTGCCAGCAGTATAATACAGGGATCCACTGAAGCTTTCTTT	CASSIIQGSTEAFF
once	TRBV4-1	-	TRBJ2-7	TGCGCCAGCAGCTTCGGGACACGCACCTACGAGCAGTACTTC	CASSFGTRTYEQYF
-	TRBV19	-	TRBJ2-1	TGTGCCAGTACCGCGGGGCAGGACTCCTACAATGAGCAGTTCTTC	CASTAGQDSYNEQFF
once	TRBV9	TRBD2	TRBJ2-1	TGTGCCAGCGGGACTAGCTGGAATGAGCAGTTCTTC	CASGTSWNEQFF
-	TRBV9	TRBD2	TRBJ2-5	TGTGCCAGCAGCGTTAGCGGGCGCCCACAAGAGACCCAGTACTTC	CASSVSGRPQETQYF
-	TRBV7-9	-	TRBJ2-7	TGTGCCAGCAGCTTAGGGGCCGGCTCTCACTACGAGCAGTACTTC	CASSLGAGSHYEQYF
-	TRBV2	-	TRBJ1-1	TGTGCCAGCCCAAGGCGGAGTGAAGCTTTCTTT	CASPRRSEAFF
-	TRBV11-2	-	TRBJ2-7	TGTGCCAGCAGCGGAGCATCGTACGAGCAGTACTTC	CASSGASYEQYF
medium-sized	TRBV5-7	TRBD1	TRBJ2-7	TGTGCCAGCAGCTTTCCGGGACAGGGCCCCCCCTACGAGCAGTACTTC	CASSFPGQGPPYEQYF
-	TRBV15	TRBD1	TRBJ2-2	TGTGCCACCAGCAGAACCCCGCAGGGGGCGGACGGGGAGCTGTTTTTT	CATSRTPQGADGELFF
-	TRBV14	TRBD2	TRBJ2-1	TGTGCCAGCAGCTCGGCGGTAGCGGGAGGGCCCCCCTACAATGAGCAGTTCTTC	CASSSAVAGGPPYNEQFF
once	TRBV13	TRBD2	TRBJ2-7	TGTGCCAGCAGCTTTGGGACTAGCGGGCGCTACGAGCAGTACTTC	CASSFGTSGRYEQYF
-	TRBV30	-	TRBJ2-3	TGTGCCTGGAGTGTTTCCCAGGGTCAGGCGCAGTATTTT	CAWSVSQGQAQYF
-	TRBV19	TRBD2	TRBJ2-1	TGTGCCAGTAGTATAGTAGGGACTAGCGGGGGTCACAATGAGCAGTTCTTC	CASSIVGTSGGHNEQFF
-	TRBV5-6	-	TRBJ2-7	TGTGCCAGCAGCCCAGGACCGAGGAGCTCCTACGAGCAGTACTTC	CASSPGPRSSYEQYF
once	TRBV27	TRBD2	TRBJ2-1	TGTGCCAGCAGTTTCTCGGGACTAGCGGGCTACAATGAGCAGTTCTTC	CASSFSGLAGYNEQFF
-	TRBV5-5	-	TRBJ2-3	TGTGCCAGCATCTACCACCCCAGGGACTTAAACACAGATACGCAGTATTTT	CASIYHPRDLNTDTQYF
-	TRBV9	-	TRBJ2-7	TGTGCCAGCAGCGAAGGGGATAGGGGGGAGCAGTACTTC	CASSEGDRGEQYF
-	TRBV15	-	TRBJ2-7	TGTGCCACCAGCAGAGTGAATACCTACGAGCAGTACTTC	CATSRVNTYEQYF
-	TRBV6-1	-	TRBJ2-7	TGTGCCATCAGGGACACCTACGAGCAGTACTTC	CAIRDTYEQYF
-	TRBV29-1	-	TRBJ1-1	TGCAGCGTTCTGACCGGGACTTCGAACACTGAAGCTTTCTTT	CSVLTGTSNTEAFF
-	TRBV13	-	TRBJ2-3	TGTGCCAGCAGCTTAACCGCAGATACGCAGTATTTT	CASSLTADTQYF
-	TRBV5-6	-	TRBJ1-2	TGTGCCAGCAGTGACAGTGACTATGGCTACACCTTC	CASSDSDYGYTF
-	TRBV7-9	-	TRBJ2-3	TGTGCCAGCAGCTTAGCAAAAGGTGGGCCTCGGACGTGGGCAGATACGCAGTATTTT	CASSLAKGGPRTWADTQYF
-	TRBV6-6	TRBD1	TRBJ2-7	TGTGCCAGCAGTTACGGGCAGGGGGCCTACGAGCAGTACTTC	CASSYGQGAYEQYF
-	TRBV25-1	TRBD1	TRBJ1-1	TGTGCCAGCAGTGAATATATTGGGGACAGCGGTATGAACACTGAAGCTTTCTTT	CASSEYIGDSGMNTEAFF
once	TRBV27	-	TRBJ1-2	TGTGCCAGCAGTTTTGGCCGCAATTATGGCTACACCTTC	CASSFGRNYGYTF
-	TRBV7-7	-	TRBJ2-1	TGTGCCAGCTCTCCGGTAGGAGGCAATGAGCAGTTCTTC	CASSPVGGNEQFF
-	TRBV7-9	TRBD1	TRBJ2-4	TGTGCCAGCAGCGGCGACAGGGAAGCCAAAAACATTCAGTACTTC	CASSGDREAKNIQYF
-	TRBV27	-	TRBJ2-2	TGTGCCAGCAGTTTATCAGGGGTAGATACCGGGGAGCTGTTTTTT	CASSLSGVDTGELFF
-	TRBV7-2	-	TRBJ2-7	TGTGCCAGCAGTTATGGGACGGATTCCTACGAGCAGTACTTC	CASSYGTDSYEQYF
-	TRBV4-1	TRBD1	TRBJ2-2	TGCGCCAGCACCGACAGGGCCATAACCGGGGAGCTGTTTTTT	CASTDRAITGELFF
once	TRBV5-8	-	TRBJ2-2	TGTGCCAGCAGGGAGGTAGGGCGCACCGGGGAGCTGTTTTTT	CASREVGRTGELFF
-	TRBV6-5	TRBD2	TRBJ2-7	TGTGCCAGCAGTTACTTTTTAGCGGGAGGGCGCGAGCAGTACTTC	CASSYFLAGGREQYF
-	TRBV11-2	-	TRBJ2-7	TGTGCCAGCAGCTTAGGGACTGGGGGCTACGAGCAGTACTTC	CASSLGTGGYEQYF
once	TRBV27	TRBD1	TRBJ2-7	TGTGCCAGCAGTTCCTCGGGACAGGGCTACGAGCAGTACTTC	CASSSSGQGYEQYF
few	TRBV14	TRBD2	TRBJ2-1	TGTGCCAGCAGCCAGCGGGAGGTCAACAATGAGCAGTTCTTC	CASSQREVNNEQFF
once	TRBV6-6	TRBD2	TRBJ2-7	TGTGCCAGCAGTTACCCTAGCGGGGCGGGCGAGCAGTACTTC	CASSYPSGAGEQYF
-	TRBV7-9	-	TRBJ2-5	TGTGCCAGCAGCCCCAAGGGAGGACTAACAGAGACCCAGTACTTC	CASSPKGGLTETQYF
-	TRBV13	TRBD1	TRBJ2-3	TGTGCCATCAGGGGGCCAGATACGCAGTATTTT	CAIRGPDTQYF
-	TRBV6-6	-	TRBJ2-7	TGTGCCAGCAGCCAACAGGAGAACTACGAGCAGTACTTC	CASSQQENYEQYF
few	TRBV6-1	-	TRBJ2-7	TGTGCCAGCAGTGAAGGAACTAGCTCCTACGAGCAGTACTTC	CASSEGTSSYEQYF
-	TRBV5-4	TRBD1	TRBJ2-7	TGTGCCAGCAGCTTGGACAGGGGATACGAGCAGTACTTC	CASSLDRGYEQYF
-	TRBV7-9	-	TRBJ2-7	TGTGCCAGCAGCGACACCTCCTACGAGCAGTACTTC	CASSDTSYEQYF
-	TRBV7-8	-	TRBJ2-3	TGTGCCAGCAGCTTTCTGGGAACCACAGATACGCAGTATTTT	CASSFLGTTDTQYF
-	TRBV5-4	TRBD1	TRBJ1-1	TGTGCCAGCAGCATGACAGGGGAAGGATCTGAAGCTTTCTTT	CASSMTGEGSEAFF
-	TRBV5-5	-	TRBJ1-2	TGTGCCAGCAGCCTAAGGACCGAAATCACGGATAACTATGGCTACACCTTC	CASSLRTEITDNYGYTF
-	TRBV4-1	-	TRBJ2-1	TGCGCCAGCAGCCGAATGGGACCTCCCCAAGGGAATGAGCAGTTCTTC	CASSRMGPPQGNEQFF
-	TRBV5-4	-	TRBJ2-3	TGTGCCAGCAGCTTGCACGGTCGAAGGACAGATACGCAGTATTTT	CASSLHGRRTDTQYF
once	TRBV9	-	TRBJ2-7	TGTGCCAGCAGCAAAGGAAGGGGCTACGAGCAGTACTTC	CASSKGRGYEQYF
-	TRBV4-3	-	TRBJ2-7	TGCGCCAGCAGCCAAGGGTTCGGCTACGAGCAGTACTTC	CASSQGFGYEQYF
-	TRBV2	-	TRBJ1-4	TGTGCCAGCAGTGATAGTATGGGCAGGGCCGCAACTAATGAAAAACTGTTTTTT	CASSDSMGRAATNEKLFF
-	TRBV27	-	TRBJ2-7	TGTGCCAGCAGTTTAGTTGGGCGGGCCTACGAGCAGTACTTC	CASSLVGRAYEQYF
-	TRBV7-9	-	TRBJ1-2	TGTGCCAGCAGCCGGGGGGACATTCGACCTAACTATGGCTACACCTTC	CASSRGDIRPNYGYTF
few	TRBV6-5	-	TRBJ2-6	TGTGCCAGCAGTTCAAGGGAGGCTGGGGCCAACGTCCTGACTTTC	CASSSREAGANVLTF
-	TRBV4-2	-	TRBJ2-7	TGTGCCAGCAGCCAGCAACAGCGGCCCTCCTACGAGCAGTACTTC	CASSQQQRPSYEQYF
-	TRBV27	-	TRBJ1-2	TGTGCCAGCAGTACCTCCGGGGCACAAAGGGGCTACACCTTC	CASSTSGAQRGYTF
-	TRBV9	-	TRBJ2-2	TGTGCCAGCAGCACCGAAGATGGCGGGGAGCTGTTTTTT	CASSTEDGGELFF
-	TRBV5-1	-	TRBJ2-7	TGCGCCAGCTCAGCAGGGAAACCTTACTACGAGCAGTACTTC	CASSAGKPYYEQYF